One and the same sample provided the 2 T cell receptor beta chains below, sequenced in a study of OX40 agonist ivuxolimab in advanced cancers. Assay used: immunoSEQ multiplex PCR; TCRdb lists only in-frame clones, some missing. The sample contains tens of thousands of clones, 80% of which appear only once. The material sequenced was CD4+ or CD8+ T cells sorted from blood, taken in a trial of the OX40 agonist ivuxolimab. The receptors derive from an adult with an advanced solid tumor such as melanoma, head and neck, liver or kidney cancer.

V and J are TRBV19 and TRBJ1-4, with D uncertain. Germline V gene lookup returns CDR1 LNHDA and CDR2 SQIVND (reference sequence). The CDR3 is made up of 15 amino acids. V was clipped by 4 bases and J by 0 bases, with 9 bases between them. CDR3 DNA: TGTGCCAGTAGTAAAAACAAGGCAACTAATGAAAAACTGTTTTTT. It codes for CASSKNKATNEKLFF.

This sequence joins TRBV15 and TRBJ1-3; weak D call: TRBD1 (6 bases). V lost 4 bases, J lost 4 bases, and 11 bases lay in between. The CDR3 loop spans 14 amino acids. The germline CDR1 and CDR2 sequences are LNHNV and YYDKDF (reference sequence). Here the CDR3 reads CATSKGQSGNTIYF. The CDR3 nucleotides read TGTGCCACCAGCAAAGGACAGAGCGGAAACACCATATATTTT.